A selection of T cell receptor beta chains follows, all from one sample in a study of cytomegalovirus exposure and HLA in healthy donors. Here immunoSEQ multiplex PCR was the method, and the copy in TCRdb shows in-frame clones only, minus some. The sample lists roughly 100,000 clones; roughly 74% were seen once. Sample: PBMCs. The receptor set was obtained from a man aged 35 to 55 in good health and CMV-seronegative. Each CDR3 is given with its conserved first and last residue. Fields, in order: CDR3 length, J gene, V gene, clone size, D gene, CDR3 DNA, CDR3 protein. A D gene is named only where the DNA matches it firmly. The size field is filled for only some rows; it gives once, few, many or a size class.

cdr3_length: 14
j_call: TRBJ1-6
v_call: TRBV18
clone_size: NA
d_call: TRBD1
cdr3_nt: TGTGCCAGCTCACCACAGGGGGCAGGTTCACCCCTCCACTTT
cdr3_aa: CASSPQGAGSPLHF

cdr3_length: 15
j_call: TRBJ2-5
v_call: TRBV2
clone_size: few
d_call: TRBD1
cdr3_nt: TGTGCCAGCAGCCCCTCTACACTAGGACAGGTCTCCCAGTACTTC
cdr3_aa: CASSPSTLGQVSQYF

cdr3_length: 14
j_call: TRBJ1-2
v_call: TRBV6-5
clone_size: NA
d_call: TRBD1
cdr3_nt: TGTGCCAGCAGTACCTACAGGGGGCAGAGTGGCTACACCTTC
cdr3_aa: CASSTYRGQSGYTF

cdr3_length: 15
j_call: TRBJ2-3
v_call: TRBV5-4
clone_size: NA
d_call: TRBD1
cdr3_nt: TGTGCCAGCAGCCCACGGACAGGGGTAGCAGATACGCAGTATTTT
cdr3_aa: CASSPRTGVADTQYF

cdr3_length: 15
j_call: TRBJ1-2
v_call: TRBV2
clone_size: NA
d_call: NA
cdr3_nt: TGTGCCAGCAGTGCATTCAGGGTAAATAACTATGGCTACACCTTC
cdr3_aa: CASSAFRVNNYGYTF

cdr3_length: 15
j_call: TRBJ2-1
v_call: TRBV6-4
clone_size: NA
d_call: TRBD2
cdr3_nt: TGTGCCAGCAGTCAAATAGCGGGCTCCTACAATGAGCAGTTCTTC
cdr3_aa: CASSQIAGSYNEQFF

cdr3_length: 14
j_call: TRBJ2-1
v_call: TRBV6-6
clone_size: few
d_call: TRBD2
cdr3_nt: TGTGCCAGCAGTTACGTGGGGACTAGCAATGAGCAGTTCTTC
cdr3_aa: CASSYVGTSNEQFF

cdr3_length: 12
j_call: TRBJ1-2
v_call: TRBV9
clone_size: few
d_call: TRBD1
cdr3_nt: TGTGCCAGCACGACAGGGTCCTATGGCTACACCTTC
cdr3_aa: CASTTGSYGYTF

cdr3_length: 13
j_call: TRBJ2-5
v_call: TRBV4-2
clone_size: NA
d_call: NA
cdr3_nt: TGTGCCAGCAGTCGCGACAGACGAGAGACCCAGTACTTC
cdr3_aa: CASSRDRRETQYF

cdr3_length: 16
j_call: TRBJ1-5
v_call: TRBV6-1
clone_size: NA
d_call: NA
cdr3_nt: TGTGCCAGCAGTGAACTGGAGGGCTCAGGCAATCAGCCCCAGCATTTT
cdr3_aa: CASSELEGSGNQPQHF

cdr3_length: 15
j_call: TRBJ2-7
v_call: TRBV2
clone_size: NA
d_call: TRBD2
cdr3_nt: TGTGCCAGCAGTGTTGAACTAGCGGCGGTACGCCAGCAGTACTTC
cdr3_aa: CASSVELAAVRQQYF

cdr3_length: 16
j_call: TRBJ2-2
v_call: TRBV27
clone_size: NA
d_call: TRBD1
cdr3_nt: TGTGCCAGCAGTGAACCGGACAGGGTGAACACCGGGGAGCTGTTTTTT
cdr3_aa: CASSEPDRVNTGELFF

cdr3_length: 12
j_call: TRBJ2-7
v_call: TRBV2
clone_size: NA
d_call: NA
cdr3_nt: TGTGCCAGCAGTGATTCACTTTACGAGCAGTACTTC
cdr3_aa: CASSDSLYEQYF

cdr3_length: 14
j_call: TRBJ1-2
v_call: TRBV18
clone_size: NA
d_call: NA
cdr3_nt: TGTGCCAGCTCACCACCAACAGGGCTCGGCGGCTACACCTTC
cdr3_aa: CASSPPTGLGGYTF

cdr3_length: 13
j_call: TRBJ2-5
v_call: TRBV29-1
clone_size: few
d_call: NA
cdr3_nt: TGCAGCGTTGTAACCGGGCCCGGGGGGACCCAGTACTTC
cdr3_aa: CSVVTGPGGTQYF